A selection of T cell receptor beta chains follows, all from one sample in a study of blood T cell repertoires in COVID-19. Sequenced by immunoSEQ multiplex PCR; TCRdb stores in-frame clones only, minus some. This repertoire shows approximately 170,000 clones, roughly 83% found once; its top ten account for about 4.4%. The sample taken for sequencing was PBMCs or T cells enriched from blood (not recorded which). These receptors came from a woman aged 50 to 65 who had recovered from COVID-19. Both conserved end residues are part of each CDR3. D genes are given only for firm matches. Expanded clones get a size class; other rows say once, few or many, or leave the size out.

j_gene	v_gene	d_gene	abundance	CDR3nt	CDR3aa
TRBJ2-3	TRBV28	NA	once	TGTGCCAGCAGACAGTCCGTCGCAGATACGCAGTATTTT	CASRQSVADTQYF
TRBJ1-1	TRBV27	NA	NA	TGTGCCAGCAGTTGGTCGGGGATGAACACTGAAGCTTTCTTT	CASSWSGMNTEAFF
TRBJ2-5	TRBV7-2	TRBD2	NA	TGTGCCAGCAGGAATTGGGGGGGAAGGGAGACCCAGTACTTC	CASRNWGGRETQYF
TRBJ2-6	TRBV6-1	NA	once	TGTGCCAGCAGTGCAACCAGGGTTTCTGGGGCCAACGTCCTGACTTTC	CASSATRVSGANVLTF
TRBJ2-2	TRBV11-2	NA	many	TGTGCCAGCAGCCACTTGACAGGAACCACCGGGGAGCTGTTTTTT	CASSHLTGTTGELFF
TRBJ2-4	TRBV7-2	NA	once	TGTGCCAGCAGCTTCGGGATGAACTTAGCCAAAAACATTCAGTACTTC	CASSFGMNLAKNIQYF
TRBJ2-2	TRBV7-7	NA	NA	TGTGCTAGCAGCCCTCTGGGGCGCGGCACCGGGGAGCTGTTTTTT	CASSPLGRGTGELFF
TRBJ2-5	TRBV29-1	TRBD2	few	TGCAGCGTTGAGATTAGCGGGGGCGAGACCCAGTACTTC	CSVEISGGETQYF
TRBJ1-4	TRBV5-5	NA	NA	TGTGCCAGCAGCCCCCAGGTCGGGAAGAGCGGAGAAAAACTGTTTTTT	CASSPQVGKSGEKLFF
TRBJ2-3	TRBV9	NA	NA	TGTGCCAGCAGCGTAGCTGGAAGCGTGCGTGGGGATACGCAGTATTTT	CASSVAGSVRGDTQYF
TRBJ2-5	TRBV5-1	TRBD2	NA	TGCGCCAGCAGCTTGCGGGCGGGGGGCCAAGAGACCCAGTACTTC	CASSLRAGGQETQYF
TRBJ2-5	TRBV12-3/TRBV12-4	NA	NA	TGTGCCAGCAGTCCCAGCTGGGGCGAGACCCAGTACTTC	CASSPSWGETQYF
TRBJ2-1	TRBV30	NA	NA	TGTGCCTGGAGGGGGGAGGACAATGAGCAGTTCTTC	CAWRGEDNEQFF
TRBJ2-1	TRBV27	TRBD2	NA	TGTGCCAGCAGGCCCGGGACTAGCGGGTACAATGAGCAGTTCTTC	CASRPGTSGYNEQFF
TRBJ2-2	TRBV6-5	NA	NA	TGTGCCAGCAGGAGCAGGGCTAGCACCGGGGAGCTGTTTTTT	CASRSRASTGELFF
TRBJ1-3	TRBV2	TRBD1	NA	TGTGCCAGCAGGGGGACAGAGGGCTCTGGAAACACCATATATTTT	CASRGTEGSGNTIYF
TRBJ1-2	TRBV28	TRBD1	NA	TGTGCCAGTACAGGGGCCGGGAAGGGCTACACCTTC	CASTGAGKGYTF
TRBJ2-2	TRBV6-5	NA	NA	TGTGCCAGCATCCGGGACACCAACACCGGGGAGCTGTTTTTT	CASIRDTNTGELFF
TRBJ2-1	TRBV20-1	NA	NA	TGCAGTGCTCCCCGGGGGTCTGAGCAGTTCTTC	CSAPRGSEQFF
TRBJ1-4	TRBV2	NA	NA	TGTGCCAGCAGAGGGACACGTAATGAAAAACTGTTTTTT	CASRGTRNEKLFF
TRBJ1-1	TRBV6-6	NA	NA	TGTGCCAGCAGTTACCAGGGACTAGGCACTGAAGCTTTCTTT	CASSYQGLGTEAFF
TRBJ1-5	TRBV28	NA	NA	TGTGCCAGCAGCACAGGGTATGTTCAGCCCCAGCATTTT	CASSTGYVQPQHF
TRBJ1-4	TRBV5-1	NA	NA	TGCGCCAGCAGCTTGGTAACAGGGCGTAATGAAAAACTGTTTTTT	CASSLVTGRNEKLFF
TRBJ1-5	TRBV19	NA	NA	TGTGCCAGTACTTCCTATAGCAATCAGCCCCAGCATTTT	CASTSYSNQPQHF
TRBJ1-5	TRBV27	NA	NA	TGTGCCAGCAGTTTAGGCAGGAATAGCAATCAGCCCCAGCATTTT	CASSLGRNSNQPQHF
TRBJ1-5	TRBV6-2/TRBV6-3	NA	many	TGTGCCAGCAGTTACTCGATAGTGGAAGGGGGGGGGAGCAATCAGCCCCAGCATTTT	CASSYSIVEGGGSNQPQHF
TRBJ1-6	TRBV5-1	NA	NA	TGCGCCAGCAGCTTGGGGTCTGTCAGGAATTCACCCCTCCACTTT	CASSLGSVRNSPLHF
TRBJ1-1	TRBV30	NA	NA	TGTGCCTGGAGGCCTACAGGGAGGGGGACTGAAGCTTTCTTT	CAWRPTGRGTEAFF
TRBJ2-4	TRBV29-1	TRBD2	few	TGCAGCGTTAGACTAGCAGGCAAAAACATTCAGTACTTC	CSVRLAGKNIQYF
TRBJ1-5	TRBV6-5	NA	NA	TGTGCCAGCAGTTACTCTCGACGGGGGGGTCAGCCCCAGCATTTT	CASSYSRRGGQPQHF
TRBJ2-1	TRBV10-2	TRBD2	NA	TGCGCCAGCGAGGGACTAGCGGGGGCCTACAATGAGCAGTTCTTC	CASEGLAGAYNEQFF
TRBJ2-2	TRBV6-5	NA	NA	TGTGCCAGCAGTTACGGTGCAGGGAACACCGGGGAGCTGTTTTTT	CASSYGAGNTGELFF
TRBJ1-2	TRBV5-6	NA	NA	TGTGCCAGCAGCTTGGGCCTCTACCCTGACTTTGGCTACACCTTC	CASSLGLYPDFGYTF
TRBJ2-5	TRBV27	NA	NA	TGTGCCAGCAGTTTATCGTCCCCTAAAGAGACCCAGTACTTC	CASSLSSPKETQYF
TRBJ2-5	TRBV5-4	TRBD2	NA	TGTGCCAGCAGCTGGACTCGGGGGGTACGAGAGACCCAGTACTTC	CASSWTRGVRETQYF
TRBJ1-6	TRBV30	NA	once	TGTGCCTGGTCGAGGACGGACTTAGGGCCCCTCCACTTT	CAWSRTDLGPLHF
TRBJ2-1	TRBV10-2	TRBD1	NA	TGCGCCAGCAGTGAGAAGGGACAGGCCTACAATGAGCAGTTCTTC	CASSEKGQAYNEQFF
TRBJ1-3	TRBV18	TRBD1	NA	TGTGCCAGCTCACCCGTTTCGACAGGGACATCTGGAAACACCATATATTTT	CASSPVSTGTSGNTIYF
TRBJ2-6	TRBV5-1	NA	NA	TGCGCCAGCAGCCCTTACAATACGCCCCAGGGGGCCAACGTCCTGACTTTC	CASSPYNTPQGANVLTF
TRBJ2-3	TRBV27	TRBD1	NA	TGTGCCAGCAGACAACGACAGGGTGGAGGAGATACGCAGTATTTT	CASRQRQGGGDTQYF
TRBJ2-6	TRBV7-3	NA	NA	TGTGCCAGCAGCTTAGGCTTCATGGGGGCCAACGTCCTGACTTTC	CASSLGFMGANVLTF